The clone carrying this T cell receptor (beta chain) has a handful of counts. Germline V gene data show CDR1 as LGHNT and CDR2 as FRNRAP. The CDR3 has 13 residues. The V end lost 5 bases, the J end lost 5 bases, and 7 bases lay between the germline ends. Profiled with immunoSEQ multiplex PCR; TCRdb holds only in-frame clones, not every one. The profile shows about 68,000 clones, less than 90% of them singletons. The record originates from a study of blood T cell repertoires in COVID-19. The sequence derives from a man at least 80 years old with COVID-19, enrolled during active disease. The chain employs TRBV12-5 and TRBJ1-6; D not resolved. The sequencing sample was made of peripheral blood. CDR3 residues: CASGLRDNSPLHF. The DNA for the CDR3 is TGTGCTAGTGGTCTCCGGGATAATTCACCCCTCCACTTT.